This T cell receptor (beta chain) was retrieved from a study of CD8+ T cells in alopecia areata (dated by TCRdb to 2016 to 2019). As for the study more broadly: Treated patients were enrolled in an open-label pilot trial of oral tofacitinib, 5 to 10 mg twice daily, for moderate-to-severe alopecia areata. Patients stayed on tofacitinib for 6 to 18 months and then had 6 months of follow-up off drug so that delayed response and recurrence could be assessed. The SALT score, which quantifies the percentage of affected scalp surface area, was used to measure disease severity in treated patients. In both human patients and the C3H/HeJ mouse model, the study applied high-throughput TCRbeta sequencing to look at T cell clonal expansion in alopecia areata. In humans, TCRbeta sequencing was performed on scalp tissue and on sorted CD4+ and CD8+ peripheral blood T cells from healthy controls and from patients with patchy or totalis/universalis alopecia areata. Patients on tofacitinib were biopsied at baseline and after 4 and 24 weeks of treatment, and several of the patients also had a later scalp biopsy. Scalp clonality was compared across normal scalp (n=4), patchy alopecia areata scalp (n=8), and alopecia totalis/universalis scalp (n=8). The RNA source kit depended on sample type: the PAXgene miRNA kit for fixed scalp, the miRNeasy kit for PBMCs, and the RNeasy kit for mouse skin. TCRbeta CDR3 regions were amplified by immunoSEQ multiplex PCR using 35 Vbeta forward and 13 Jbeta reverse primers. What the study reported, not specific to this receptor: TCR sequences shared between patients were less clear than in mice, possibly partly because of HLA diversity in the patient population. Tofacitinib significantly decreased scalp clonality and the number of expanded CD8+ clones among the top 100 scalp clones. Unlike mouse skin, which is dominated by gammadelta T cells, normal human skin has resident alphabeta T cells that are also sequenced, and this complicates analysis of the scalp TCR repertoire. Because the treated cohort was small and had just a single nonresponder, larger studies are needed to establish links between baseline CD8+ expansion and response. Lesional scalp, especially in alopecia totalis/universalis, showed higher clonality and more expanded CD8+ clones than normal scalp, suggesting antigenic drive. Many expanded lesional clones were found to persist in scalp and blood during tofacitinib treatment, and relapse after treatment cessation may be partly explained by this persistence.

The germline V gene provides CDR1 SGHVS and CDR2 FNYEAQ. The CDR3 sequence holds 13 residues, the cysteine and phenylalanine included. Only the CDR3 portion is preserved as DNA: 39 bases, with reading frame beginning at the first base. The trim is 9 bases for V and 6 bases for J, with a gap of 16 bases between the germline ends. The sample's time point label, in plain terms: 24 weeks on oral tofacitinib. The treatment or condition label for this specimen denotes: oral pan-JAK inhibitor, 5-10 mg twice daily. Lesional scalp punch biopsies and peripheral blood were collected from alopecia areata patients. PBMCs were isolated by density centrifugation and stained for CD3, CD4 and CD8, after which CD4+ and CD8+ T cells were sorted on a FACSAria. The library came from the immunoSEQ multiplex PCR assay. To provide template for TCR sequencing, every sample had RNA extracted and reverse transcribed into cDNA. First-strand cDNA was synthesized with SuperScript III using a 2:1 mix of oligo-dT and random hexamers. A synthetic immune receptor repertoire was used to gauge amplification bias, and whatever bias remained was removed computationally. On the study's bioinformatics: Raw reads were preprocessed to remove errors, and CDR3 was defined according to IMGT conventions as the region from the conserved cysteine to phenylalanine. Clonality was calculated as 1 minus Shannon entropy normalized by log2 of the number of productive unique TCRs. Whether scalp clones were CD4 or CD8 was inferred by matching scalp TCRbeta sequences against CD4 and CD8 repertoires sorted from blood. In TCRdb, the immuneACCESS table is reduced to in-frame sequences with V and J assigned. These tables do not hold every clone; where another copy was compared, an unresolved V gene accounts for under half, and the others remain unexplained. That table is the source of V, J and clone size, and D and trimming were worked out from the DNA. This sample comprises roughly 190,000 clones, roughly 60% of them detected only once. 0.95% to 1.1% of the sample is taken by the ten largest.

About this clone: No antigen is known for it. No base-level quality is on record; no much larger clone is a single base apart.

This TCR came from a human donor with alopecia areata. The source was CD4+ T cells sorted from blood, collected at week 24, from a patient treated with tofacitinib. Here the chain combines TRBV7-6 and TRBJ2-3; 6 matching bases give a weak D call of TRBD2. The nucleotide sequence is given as TGTGCCAGTTCGAACCGGGACTCCGATACGCAGTATTTT. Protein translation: CASSNRDSDTQYF.